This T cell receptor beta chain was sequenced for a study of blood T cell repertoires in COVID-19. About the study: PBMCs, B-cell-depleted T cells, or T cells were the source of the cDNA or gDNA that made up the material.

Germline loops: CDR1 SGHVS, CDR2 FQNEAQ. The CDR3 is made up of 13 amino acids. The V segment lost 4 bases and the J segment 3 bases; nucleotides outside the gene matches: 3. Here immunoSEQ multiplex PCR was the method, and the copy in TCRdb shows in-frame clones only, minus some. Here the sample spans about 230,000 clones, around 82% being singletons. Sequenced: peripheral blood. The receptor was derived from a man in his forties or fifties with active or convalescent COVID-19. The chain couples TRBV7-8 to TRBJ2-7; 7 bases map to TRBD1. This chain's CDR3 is CASSSDRIYEQYF. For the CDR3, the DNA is TGTGCCAGCAGCTCGGACAGGATCTACGAGCAGTACTTC.